What follows describes a single TCR beta chain. Its target is not known. This entry belongs to a study of OX40 agonist ivuxolimab in advanced cancers. General observations from the study: Some patients who did not respond also had low normalized T-cell clonal expansion. CD8+ T cells showed, on average, more clonal expansion than CD4+ cells. Near-lowest levels of clonal expansion characterized partial responders at 0.1-3.0 mg/kg.

The method was immunoSEQ multiplex PCR; TCRdb's version includes in-frame clones alone and lacks a portion of them. The table has around 140,000 clones, about 93% seen once. This sequence originates from an adult with an advanced solid tumor such as melanoma, head and neck, liver or kidney cancer. Specimen: CD4+ or CD8+ T cells sorted from blood, collected in a trial of the OX40 agonist ivuxolimab.

This CDR3 is CASSSPGQLSYEQYF. The CDR3 DNA sequence: TGCGCCAGCAGCTCTCCGGGACAGCTCTCCTACGAGCAGTACTTC. This chain uses TRBV5-1 with TRBJ2-7; 7 nucleotides line up with TRBD1. The CDR3 has 15 amino acids. After removal of 3 bases from V and 0 bases from J, the junction contained 6 bases not matched to a gene. The germline gives CDR1 SGHRS, CDR2 YFSETQ.